A selection of T cell receptor beta chains follows, all from one sample in a study of blood T cells in healthy people across ages. TCRdb re-called the 5' RACE reads through MiXCR, storing one row per CDR3 protein. The sample yields roughly 830,000 distinct CDR3 sequences, approximately 67% seen once. Sequencing was carried out using blood. These receptor sequences come from a man aged 25 to 45 in good health. CDR3s include the opening cysteine and the closing phenylalanine or tryptophan. Fields, in order: D gene, V gene, clone size, J gene, CDR3 DNA, CDR3 protein. The D gene is left open where the match is weak. Where a row states a size, it is once, few, many or the class of an expanded clone; other rows omit it.

NA	TRBV10-3	NA	TRBJ1-4	TGTGCCATCAGTGCGGTACCGACTAATGAAAAACTGTTTTTT	CAISAVPTNEKLFF
NA	TRBV20-1	NA	TRBJ2-4	TGCAGTGCAACACGAACAGGGCGAAACATTCAGTACTTC	CSATRTGRNIQYF
TRBD1	TRBV20-1	NA	TRBJ2-1	TGCAGTGCTCACCCCGCACAGGGGTATTCGGATGAGCAGTTCTTC	CSAHPAQGYSDEQFF
TRBD1	TRBV20-1	NA	TRBJ2-7	TGCAGTGCGCCGCACCGACAGGGGGGGCACGAGCAGTACTTC	CSAPHRQGGHEQYF
NA	TRBV20-1	few	TRBJ1-2	TGCAGTGCCCTGGATCACAGGGTTGTCGATGGCTACACCTTC	CSALDHRVVDGYTF
TRBD1	TRBV4-1	NA	TRBJ2-4	TGCGCCAGCAGCCCGCAGGGGACAGGGAAAAACATTCAGTACTTC	CASSPQGTGKNIQYF
TRBD2	TRBV7-3	NA	TRBJ2-1	TGTGCCAGCAGTTTTAGCGGGGGCCCGTACAATGAGCAGTTCTTC	CASSFSGGPYNEQFF
NA	TRBV28	NA	TRBJ2-1	TGTGCCAGCAGCCTTCTCAGCGGGCGCTTCAATGAGCAGTTCTTC	CASSLLSGRFNEQFF
NA	TRBV6-4	NA	TRBJ2-6	TGTGCCAGCAGTGACGGGGACGGCCTCTCTGGGGCCAACGTCCTGACTTTC	CASSDGDGLSGANVLTF
NA	TRBV9	NA	TRBJ1-4	TGTGCCAGCAGCGCAACACGGAACTCGGGGGGAGAAGGAAAACTGTTTTTT	CASSATRNSGGEGKLFF
NA	TRBV7-9	NA	TRBJ1-2	TGTGCCAGCAGCTTAGGGAGCCTGCTCGCCTATGGCTACACCTTC	CASSLGSLLAYGYTF
TRBD1	TRBV29-1	few	TRBJ2-5	TGCAGCGTTGCAGGGGGCATCCAAGAGACCCAGTACTTC	CSVAGGIQETQYF
NA	TRBV6-6	NA	TRBJ1-1	TGTGCCAGCAGTTATACCAGCCCGCCCACTGAAGCTTTCTTT	CASSYTSPPTEAFF
NA	TRBV7-2	once	TRBJ2-7	TGTGCCAGCAGCTCAGGACCCACGGGGTCCCACGAGCAGTACTTC	CASSSGPTGSHEQYF
NA	TRBV24-1	NA	TRBJ1-2	TGTGCCACCAGTGACACCTACAGGGATGGCTACACCTTC	CATSDTYRDGYTF
TRBD1	TRBV10-3	NA	TRBJ2-5	TGTGCCATCAGTGGAACCAACGGGACAGGGTGGAGTACGCAGTACTTC	CAISGTNGTGWSTQYF
NA	TRBV20-1	NA	TRBJ1-2	NA	CSATPDPSPYICTF
TRBD2	TRBV25-1	few	TRBJ2-4	TGTGCCAGCAGTGAATTAGAGCGGGGGGAAGAGTGGGCCAAAAACATTCAGTACTTC	CASSELERGEEWAKNIQYF
TRBD2	TRBV6-5	once	TRBJ2-1	TGTGCCAGCAGTTACTCGAGGCCCAGCGGAAGGGGAGGGTACAATGAGCAGTTCTTC	CASSYSRPSGRGGYNEQFF
NA	TRBV4-3	NA	TRBJ2-7	TGCGCCAGCAGCCAAGATTCACTAAGGGGCTCCTACGAGCAGTACTTC	CASSQDSLRGSYEQYF
TRBD1	TRBV12-3/TRBV12-4	few	TRBJ2-5	TGTGCCAGCAACCCCGGGACAGGGTTAGAGACCCAGTACTTC	CASNPGTGLETQYF
TRBD1	TRBV20-1	NA	TRBJ1-2	TGCAGTGCTAGGCGGGACAGTATGAACTATGGCTACACCTTC	CSARRDSMNYGYTF
TRBD2	TRBV7-2	NA	TRBJ2-1	TGTGCCAGCAGCTTATACCCTTCGACTAGCGTGGTTTACAATGAGCAGTTCTTC	CASSLYPSTSVVYNEQFF
NA	TRBV10-3	NA	TRBJ1-1	TGTGCCATGCAGACGAAAGTTGAAGCTGAAGCTTTCTTT	CAMQTKVEAEAFF
NA	TRBV5-1	NA	TRBJ2-7	TGCGCCAGCAGCTTGGGGGGTTTCAGGTACGAGCAGTACTTC	CASSLGGFRYEQYF
NA	TRBV12-3/TRBV12-4	NA	TRBJ2-5	TGTGCCAGCAGTTCGACTGGCGGGGGCAACCAAGAGACCCAGTACTTC	CASSSTGGGNQETQYF
NA	TRBV20-1	NA	TRBJ2-5	TGCAGTGCTAGTGGCGGTGGTTATTCAGGGGATGGTCGCCAAGAGACCCAGTACTTC	CSASGGGYSGDGRQETQYF
TRBD2	TRBV4-2	few	TRBJ2-1	TGTGCCAGCAGCCAAGGGACTAGCGGGGGGGCCAAGGAGTTCTTC	CASSQGTSGGAKEFF
NA	TRBV6-1	NA	TRBJ2-1	TGTGCTAGCAGTGGTTTGGCGGGGGCACGGTACAATGAGCAGTTCTTC	CASSGLAGARYNEQFF
NA	TRBV6-2/TRBV6-3	NA	TRBJ1-2	TGTGCCAGCATTCCCGAGGGACACCCTTCTGGCTACACCTTC	CASIPEGHPSGYTF
TRBD2	TRBV10-3	few	TRBJ2-5	TGTGCCATCAGCGGACTAGAAGCCCAAGAGACCCAGTACTTC	CAISGLEAQETQYF
TRBD1	TRBV7-2	few	TRBJ2-7	TGTGCCAGCAGCCGAACAGGGGGCTCTTTCTACGAGCAGTACTTC	CASSRTGGSFYEQYF
NA	TRBV7-3	NA	TRBJ2-3	TGTGCCAGCAGCTCTCCCAGGGCCAATCGGGCAGATACGCAGTATTTT	CASSSPRANRADTQYF
TRBD1	TRBV15	NA	TRBJ2-1	TGTGCCACCAGCAGTCGTTGGGACAGCAATGAGCAGTTCTTC	CATSSRWDSNEQFF
NA	TRBV3-1	once	TRBJ2-5	TGTGCCAGCAGCCCACCCGACAGACCTTACCAAGAGACCCAGTACTTC	CASSPPDRPYQETQYF
TRBD2	TRBV4-3	NA	TRBJ2-7	TGCGCCAGCAGCCATGGACTAGCGGCCCATTACGAGCAGTACTTC	CASSHGLAAHYEQYF
NA	TRBV6-1	NA	TRBJ1-2	TGTGCCAGCAGTGAAGAGCCGTCGGGCTATGGCTACACCTTC	CASSEEPSGYGYTF
NA	TRBV27	NA	TRBJ1-5	TGTGCCAGCAAGATGGGGGTCAGAGAGAATCAGCCCCAGCATTTT	CASKMGVRENQPQHF
TRBD1	TRBV4-2	NA	TRBJ2-6	TGTGCCAGCAGCCAAGCACAGGGGTCTGGGGCCAACGTCCTGACTTTC	CASSQAQGSGANVLTF
TRBD1	TRBV12-3/TRBV12-4	few	TRBJ2-1	TGTGCCAGCAGTTTATCTGGGACAGGGAATCCCAATGAGCAGTTCTTC	CASSLSGTGNPNEQFF
NA	TRBV20-1	NA	TRBJ2-7	TGCAGTGCCGAAGGGCCGGTCGTCTACGAGCAGTACTTC	CSAEGPVVYEQYF
TRBD2	TRBV27	few	TRBJ2-1	TGTGCCAGCAGTAGCCCGGGACTAGCGGGGGTTTACAATGAGCAGTTCTTC	CASSSPGLAGVYNEQFF